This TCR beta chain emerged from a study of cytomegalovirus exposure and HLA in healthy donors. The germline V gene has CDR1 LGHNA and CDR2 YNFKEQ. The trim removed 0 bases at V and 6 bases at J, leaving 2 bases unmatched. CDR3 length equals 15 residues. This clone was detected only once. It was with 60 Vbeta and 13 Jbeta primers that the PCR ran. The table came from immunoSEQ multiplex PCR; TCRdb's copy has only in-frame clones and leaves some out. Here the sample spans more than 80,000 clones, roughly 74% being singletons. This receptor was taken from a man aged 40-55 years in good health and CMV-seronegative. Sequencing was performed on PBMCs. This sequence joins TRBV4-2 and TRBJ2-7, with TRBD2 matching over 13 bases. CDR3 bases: TGTGCCAGCAGCCAAGAGACTAGCGGGGGGTGCGAGCAGTACTTC. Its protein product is CASSQETSGGCEQYF.